This T cell receptor (beta chain) is from a study of CD4 T cells in relation to SARS-CoV-2 and coronaviruses. Before the COVID-19 pandemic, during about 2011-2019, CD4+ T cells were taken from unexposed donors. After ten to eleven days of culture, CD4+ T cells were isolated. The assay was immunoSEQ multiplex PCR, and TCRdb's table has in-frame clones only and misses some. The repertoire has around 25,000 clones, roughly 80% of them found once; the top ten carry roughly 20%. With regard to this clone: What it binds is unknown.

The germline gives CDR1 MNHEY, CDR2 SMNVEV (reference sequence). V lost 6 bases, J lost 2 bases, and 7 bases stayed unmatched. The length of the CDR3 is 16 residues. This sequence joins TRBV27 and TRBJ2-2; TRBD1 aligns across 9 bases. The sequenced material came from CD4+ T cells from PBMCs, cultured in vitro. This sequence originates from a human donor in good health. The CDR3, as DNA: TGTGCCAGCAGCGATACAGGGGGCCTAAACACCGGGGAGCTGTTTTTT. Its protein is CASSDTGGLNTGELFF.